What follows are 25 T cell receptor beta chains derived from one specimen sequenced in a study of cytomegalovirus exposure and HLA in healthy donors. With 60 Vbeta and 13 Jbeta primers, the PCR was carried out. The repertoire was sequenced with immunoSEQ multiplex PCR; TCRdb's copy has only in-frame clones and lacks some. The repertoire shows 150,000 to 200,000 clones; the top ten hold roughly 0.74%. The sample taken for sequencing was PBMCs. These receptors all come from a boy between 10 and 17 years old in good health and CMV-seronegative.

The genes are TRBV11-2 and TRBJ2-1, with 11 bases that match TRBD2. Germline trimming cut 2 bases from V and 7 bases from J; bases unmatched to any gene: 7. The V gene's germline CDR1 is SGHAT and CDR2 FQNNGV. CDR3 size: 16 residues. CDR3 DNA sequence: TGTGCCAGCAGCTTATTAGCGGGGGGGCCTGGGAATGAGCAGTTCTTC. It encodes CASSLLAGGPGNEQFF.

The chain couples TRBV5-1 to TRBJ1-1, with D uncertain. Trimming took 2 bases from V and 8 from J, leaving 13 bases between them. Germline V gene lookup returns CDR1 SGHRS and CDR2 YFSETQ. The CDR3 is 13 amino acids. CDR3 loop: CASSFTGSVEAFF. CDR3 in DNA: TGCGCCAGCAGCTTCACCGGGTCAGTAGAAGCTTTCTTT.

The chain links TRBV4-1 to TRBJ2-7; 9 nucleotides agree with TRBD1. This CDR3 comprises 16 residues. The J segment lost 3 bases and the V segment lost 2 bases, leaving 8 bases of the junction unmatched. The germline gives CDR1 MGHRA, CDR2 YSYEKL. The chain's CDR3 is CASSQRGETGGYEQYF. For the CDR3, the DNA is TGCGCCAGCAGCCAACGTGGGGAGACAGGGGGCTACGAGCAGTACTTC.

V and J are TRBV19 and TRBJ1-1; 11 bases fit TRBD1. Germline trimming cut 7 bases from V and 5 bases from J; bases unmatched to any gene: 12. CDR1 is LNHDA and CDR2 is SQIVND in the germline V gene (reference sequence). The CDR3 totals 16 residues. CDR3 in amino acids: CASTPVGQGARTEAFF. DNA for the CDR3: TGTGCCAGTACCCCCGTCGGACAGGGGGCTAGGACTGAAGCTTTCTTT.

This chain connects TRBV19 to TRBJ2-3; 10 nucleotides match TRBD1. In germline, CDR1 is LNHDA, CDR2 SQIVND (reference sequence). The junction had 4 bases not matched to a gene; V was cut back by 6 bases and J by 1 base. This CDR3 contains 15 residues. CDR3 loop: CASSLTGGGTDTQYF. CDR3 DNA: TGTGCCAGTAGCTTGACAGGGGGCGGCACAGATACGCAGTATTTT.

This rearrangement joins TRBV18 to TRBJ1-2, with TRBD1 matching over 7 bases. With V trimmed by 0 bases and J by 8 bases, 9 bases remained unmatched. The CDR3 loop spans 15 amino acids. CDR1 and CDR2 from the germline V gene are KGHSH and LQKENI. CDR3 in DNA: TGTGCCAGCTCACCACCCGTGACAGGGTTTCAGGGCTACACCTTC. It translates to CASSPPVTGFQGYTF.

The V call is TRBV7-3, the J call TRBJ2-1; 10 bases are a match to TRBD1. Trimming cost V 1 base and J 10 bases; bases outside gene matches: 7. The length of the CDR3 is 15 residues. Germline CDR1 SGHTA, CDR2 FQGTGA. The CDR3 loop is CASSLIGTGVEEQFF. The CDR3 DNA is TGTGCCAGCAGCTTAATTGGGACAGGGGTGGAAGAGCAGTTCTTC. Based on the CDR3 plus reference TRBV7-3 and TRBJ2-1, the full variable domain is GAGVSQTPSNKVTEKGKYVELRCDPISGHTALYWYRQSLGQGPEFLIYFQGTGAADDSGLPNDRFFAVRPEGSVSTLKIQRTERGDSAVYLCASSLIGTGVEEQFFGPGTRLTVL.

Turning to this clone: Other nucleotide sequences from this sample produce the same CDR3. J is TRBJ1-1 and V is TRBV18, with 7 bases identical to TRBD1. Losses at the gene ends were 2 bases for V and 1 base for J; bases not matched to a gene: 1. Germline CDR1 KGHSH, CDR2 LQKENI. The CDR3 has 14 amino acids. The CDR3 region is CASSPRQGNTEAFF. CDR3 in DNA: TGTGCCAGCTCACCAAGACAGGGGAACACTGAAGCTTTCTTT.

The chain joins TRBV7-2 to TRBJ2-3; D unresolved. Germline V gene data show CDR1 as SGHTA and CDR2 as FQGNSA. The CDR3 loop spans 15 amino acids. The germline V and J ends were trimmed by 2 bases and 3 bases, with 12 bases remaining between them. Here the CDR3 DNA reads TGTGCCAGCAGCTTACGGGTTGGGTTAACAGATACGCAGTATTTT. Its translation is CASSLRVGLTDTQYF.

The rearrangement uses TRBV6-1 and TRBJ1-2; D gene uncertain. Germline V lookup: CDR1 MNHNS, CDR2 SASEGT. The length of the CDR3 is 15 residues. V gave up 2 bases and J gave up 8 bases, with 18 bases separating them. The DNA of the CDR3 is TGTGCCAGCAGTGAACAGGTTATAATCCTCCTAGGCTACACCTTC. It translates to CASSEQVIILLGYTF.

The rearrangement uses TRBV15 and TRBJ1-5; 7 positions agree with TRBD1. In germline, CDR1 is LNHNV, CDR2 YYDKDF (reference sequence). J was trimmed by 7 bases and V by 4 bases; bases with no gene match: 4. This CDR3 region has 13 residues. The CDR3 sequence is CATSTGGEQPQHF. The CDR3 DNA follows: TGTGCCACCAGCACAGGGGGAGAACAGCCCCAGCATTTT.

CDR3 amino acids: CASSRQGISEAFF. The CDR3 nucleotides are TGTGCCAGCAGTAGACAGGGAATCAGTGAAGCTTTCTTT. The chain recombines TRBV2 with TRBJ1-1; 7 bases match TRBD1. V lost 5 bases to trimming and J lost 7 bases; unmatched junction nucleotides: 7. CDR1 is SNHLY and CDR2 is FYNNEI in the germline V gene. CDR3 length equals 13 residues. Full variable domain (remainder filled in from reference TRBV2 and TRBJ1-1): EPEVTQTPSHQVTQMGQEVILRCVPISNHLYFYWYRQILGQKVEFLVSFYNNEISEKSEIFDDQFSVERPDGSNFTLKIRSTKLEDSAMYFCASSRQGISEAFFGQGTRLTVV.

The chain uses TRBV7-3 and TRBJ2-3, with TRBD2 as a possible D gene (5 bases). This CDR3 contains 12 residues. The ends were cut back, 4 bases at V and 6 bases at J, with 8 bases in the middle. Germline values: CDR1 SGHTA, CDR2 FQGTGA. CDR3: CASSWPGDTQYF. The DNA for the CDR3 is TGTGCCAGCAGCTGGCCGGGGGATACGCAGTATTTT. Based on the CDR3 plus reference TRBV7-3 and TRBJ2-3, the full variable domain is GAGVSQTPSNKVTEKGKYVELRCDPISGHTALYWYRQSLGQGPEFLIYFQGTGAADDSGLPNDRFFAVRPEGSVSTLKIQRTERGDSAVYLCASSWPGDTQYFGPGTRLTVL.

The chain couples TRBV7-2 to TRBJ1-2; tentatively, D is TRBD1 (6 bases). Per germline, CDR1 SGHTA and CDR2 FQGNSA. V lost 7 bases, J lost 7 bases, and 13 bases lay in between. This CDR3 is built from 12 residues. Here the CDR3 reads CASNPVRGGYTF. In DNA form, the CDR3 reads TGTGCCAGCAACCCTGTCAGGGGTGGCTACACCTTC.

The V gene is TRBV27, the J gene TRBJ2-1; 9 bases fit TRBD2. Germline assignment: CDR1 MNHEY and CDR2 SMNVEV (reference sequence). The junction had 5 bases not matched to a gene; V was cut back by 6 bases and J by 2 bases. This CDR3 is 15 amino acids long. CDR3 in DNA: TGTGCCAGCAGCCGGCGGGGGGGCGCCTACAATGAGCAGTTCTTC. This translates into CASSRRGGAYNEQFF.

This chain joins TRBV9 and TRBJ2-5; 13 positions match TRBD2. The CDR3 has 16 residues. V was pared by 4 bases and J by 2 bases, with 5 bases of the junction left unmatched. CDR1 is SGDLS and CDR2 is YYNGEE in the germline V gene. The chain's CDR3 is CASSLGTSGKQETQYF. CDR3 DNA sequence: TGTGCCAGCAGCCTGGGGACTAGCGGGAAACAAGAGACCCAGTACTTC.

This sequence joins TRBV9 and TRBJ2-7; TRBD2 aligns across 7 bases. Looked up from germline, CDR1 is SGDLS and CDR2 is YYNGEE. This CDR3 is built from 15 residues. V was pared by 0 bases and J by 3 bases, with 6 bases of the junction left unmatched. The CDR3 sequence is CASSVGRASGYEQYF. DNA of the CDR3: TGTGCCAGCAGCGTAGGGCGGGCTAGCGGCTACGAGCAGTACTTC.

The V and J genes are TRBV6-5 and TRBJ2-1, with D uncertain. This CDR3 spans 16 amino acids. Trimming pared 3 bases from V and 7 bases from J, leaving 19 bases between. Germline V gene lookup returns CDR1 MNHEY and CDR2 SVGAGI. This chain's CDR3 is CASSYSSGSRLNEQFF. The CDR3 DNA reads as TGTGCCAGCAGTTATAGTTCCGGAAGCAGGCTAAATGAGCAGTTCTTC.

The J gene is TRBJ1-1, the V gene TRBV28; D remains ambiguous. Germline V gives CDR1 MDHEN, CDR2 SYDVKM. The CDR3 has 13 amino acids. The V end was cut by 5 bases, the J end by 1 base, with 8 bases between. CDR3 region: CASSPPRNTEAFF. The CDR3 coding sequence is TGTGCCAGCAGTCCGCCGAGGAACACTGAAGCTTTCTTT.

V and J are TRBV2 and TRBJ2-7; the D is unclear. This CDR3 has 11 amino acids. Germline CDR1 and CDR2: SNHLY and FYNNEI. Deletions cut 4 bases from V and 1 base from J, with 2 bases between. This CDR3 is CASSASYEQYF. Written as DNA, the CDR3 is TGTGCCAGCAGTGCGTCCTACGAGCAGTACTTC.

This chain uses TRBV11-2 with TRBJ2-7; 10 positions match TRBD2. V dropped 5 bases and J dropped 6; count of bases not matched to a gene: 10. Germline CDR1 and CDR2: SGHAT and FQNNGV. CDR3 size: 15 residues. CDR3 DNA sequence: TGTGCCAGCAGCCCAACGGTTAGCGGGGGGACCGAGCAGTACTTC. Encoded protein: CASSPTVSGGTEQYF.

The CDR3 reads CASSLPGGGAGANVLTF. The CDR3 bases are TGTGCCAGCAGCCTCCCGGGCGGGGGGGCTGGGGCCAACGTCCTGACTTTC. This sequence joins TRBV7-2 and TRBJ2-6; the match to TRBD2 covers 9 bases. The germline CDR1 and CDR2 sequences are SGHTA and FQGNSA. Germline trimming cut 5 bases from V and 2 bases from J; bases unmatched to any gene: 7. The CDR3 covers 17 residues.

This chain uses TRBV28 with TRBJ2-7; TRBD2 is a possible D gene (6 bases). CDR3 length equals 14 residues. The ends were cut back, 6 bases at V and 1 base at J, with 13 bases in the middle. The germline V gene encodes CDR1 MDHEN and CDR2 SYDVKM. CDR3: CASRRDWLSYEQYF. CDR3 nucleotides: TGTGCCAGCAGAAGGGACTGGTTATCCTACGAGCAGTACTTC.

Regarding this clone: The sample has other DNA sequences that encode this CDR3 too. The V and J genes are TRBV28 and TRBJ1-1, with D possibly matching TRBD1 (5 bases). Trimming removed 5 bases at V and 3 bases at J, with 25 bases between. The germline CDR1 and CDR2 sequences are MDHEN and SYDVKM. The CDR3 covers 18 residues. The CDR3 loop is CASSLLQMAGRLDTEAFF. The CDR3 DNA follows: TGTGCCAGCAGTCTATTGCAGATGGCAGGGAGGCTGGACACTGAAGCTTTCTTT.

The rearrangement uses TRBV28 and TRBJ2-7; TRBD1 agrees at 7 bases. With V trimmed by 7 bases and J by 13 bases, 16 bases remained unmatched. This CDR3 is built from 13 residues. From germline, CDR1 is MDHEN and CDR2 SYDVKM. The CDR3 coding sequence is TGTGCCAGCATAGCCGGACAGGTACTCGAGCCCTACTTC. This translates into CASIAGQVLEPYF. Based on the CDR3 plus reference TRBV28 and TRBJ2-7, the full variable domain is DVKVTQSSRYLVKRTGEKVFLECVQDMDHENMFWYRQDPGLGLRLIYFSYDVKMKEKGDIPEGYSVSREKKERFSLILESASTNQTSMYLCASIAGQVLEPYFGPGTRLTVT.